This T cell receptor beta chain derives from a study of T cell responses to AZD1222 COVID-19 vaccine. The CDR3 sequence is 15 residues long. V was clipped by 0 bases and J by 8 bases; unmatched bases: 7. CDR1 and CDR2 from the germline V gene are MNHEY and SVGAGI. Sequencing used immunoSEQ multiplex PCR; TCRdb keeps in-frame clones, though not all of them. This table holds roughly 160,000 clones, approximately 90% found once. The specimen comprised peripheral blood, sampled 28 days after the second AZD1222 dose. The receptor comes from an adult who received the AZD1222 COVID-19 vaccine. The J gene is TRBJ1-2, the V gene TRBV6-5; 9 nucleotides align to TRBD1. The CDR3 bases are TGTGCCAGCAGTTACTCCGACAGGGGGATAGGGGGCTACACCTTC. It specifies CASSYSDRGIGGYTF.